The following is a T cell receptor (beta chain) sequence with its context. Antigen unknown. There are 17 residues in the CDR3. Germline V gene data show CDR1 as SGHRS and CDR2 as YFSETQ. Trimming stripped 5 bases from V and 1 base from J, with 19 bases between. Sequenced by immunoSEQ multiplex PCR; TCRdb stores in-frame clones only, minus some. The sample has some 70,000 clones, approximately 80% seen once. After about 10 days in culture, the CD4+ T cells were isolated. The vaccine given was either BNT162b2 or mRNA-1273, in two doses. This entry is derived from a study of vaccination effects on CD4 cells after COVID-19. Overall study findings and caveats: The study had few convalescent patients and no early post-infection timepoints.

The sequences come from CD4+ T cells from PBMCs cultured without peptide, collected after COVID-19 vaccination. The TCR was taken from a human donor who received a COVID-19 vaccine. The V gene is TRBV5-1, the J gene TRBJ2-1, with D possibly being TRBD1 (6 bases). The CDR3 protein is CASSQQRDTFSYNEQFF. CDR3 bases: TGCGCCAGCAGTCAACAACGGGACACCTTTTCCTACAATGAGCAGTTCTTC.